The rows below give T cell receptor beta chains drawn from one sample of a study of T cell repertoires in cytomegalovirus infection. TCRdb ran MiXCR on the reads and lists one entry per CDR3 protein. The table has fewer than 250,000 distinct CDR3 sequences, roughly 23% seen once. Sample: CD8+ T cells from PBMCs. Receptors were obtained from a human donor in good health (CMV status not recorded). Some clones in this sample may be carry-over from other donors' samples. CDR3s include the opening cysteine and the closing phenylalanine or tryptophan. A D gene is named only where the DNA matches it firmly. A clone size is listed for some rows: how often the clone was seen (once, few, many), or a class if it is expanded.

J gene,clone size,V gene,D gene,CDR3 protein,CDR3 DNA
TRBJ2-7,NA,TRBV20-1,TRBD2,CSARSRDYLYEQYF,TGCAGTGCTAGAAGTCGGGACTACCTTTACGAGCAGTACTTC
TRBJ2-2,many,TRBV7-8,NA,CASSSRARGGELFF,TGTGCCAGCAGCTCCCGGGCCCGGGGAGGGGAGCTGTTTTTT
TRBJ2-5,many,TRBV7-6,NA,CASSLGWTEQETQYF,TGTGCCAGCAGCTTAGGATGGACAGAGCAAGAGACCCAGTACTTC
TRBJ2-5,NA,TRBV15,NA,CATSRPFQVIETQYF,TGTGCCACCAGCAGACCCTTCCAGGTGATAGAGACCCAGTACTTC
TRBJ2-1,NA,TRBV12-3/TRBV12-4,TRBD1,CASSFGTGSYNEQFF,TGTGCCAGCAGTTTTGGGACAGGGAGCTACAATGAGCAGTTCTTC
TRBJ2-7,few,TRBV28,TRBD2,CASSSERVAGAYEQYF,TGTGCCAGCAGTTCCGAGAGAGTAGCGGGGGCATACGAGCAGTACTTC
TRBJ1-1,NA,TRBV20-1,NA,CSAREGSTEAFF,TGCAGTGCTAGAGAGGGGTCCACTGAAGCTTTCTTT
TRBJ1-5,NA,TRBV20-1,TRBD1,CSASAGATGGGQPQHF,TGCAGTGCTAGTGCCGGGGCGACAGGGGGTGGACAGCCCCAGCATTTT
TRBJ2-5,NA,TRBV3-1,NA,CASSQETQGAGETQYF,TGTGCCAGCAGCCAAGAAACCCAGGGCGCGGGAGAGACCCAGTACTTC
TRBJ1-1,NA,TRBV2,TRBD1,CASSEALPGGLNTEAFF,TGTGCCAGCAGTGAAGCGCTACCAGGGGGACTTAACACTGAAGCTTTCTTT
TRBJ1-6,NA,TRBV6-5,TRBD1,CASRLQGANSALHF,TGTGCCAGCAGACTACAGGGGGCGAATTCAGCCCTCCACTTT
TRBJ1-1,NA,TRBV20-1,NA,CSAVRGIGTEAFF,TGCAGTGCTGTCAGGGGCATCGGGACTGAAGCTTTCTTT
TRBJ1-1,many,TRBV6-2/TRBV6-3,NA,CASSYGDGKAFF,TGTGCCAGCAGTTACGGCGACGGGAAAGCTTTCTTT
TRBJ2-3,many,TRBV7-6,TRBD2,CASSFPTDGGAGDTQYF,TGTGCCAGCAGCTTCCCGACTGACGGGGGGGCAGGCGATACGCAGTATTTT
TRBJ2-7,once,TRBV28,TRBD1,CASSRGTGFNEQYF,TGTGCCAGCAGCCGCGGGACAGGGTTCAACGAGCAGTACTTC
TRBJ2-2,many,TRBV6-1,NA,CGTGLSGELFF,TGTGGTACAGGGTTGTCCGGGGAGCTGTTTTTT
TRBJ1-1,NA,TRBV29-1,NA,CSVEGGYTTEAFF,TGCAGCGTTGAAGGTGGTTATACGACTGAAGCTTTCTTT
TRBJ2-5,many,TRBV10-3,NA,CAISESETQYF,TGTGCCATCAGTGAGTCGGAGACCCAGTACTTC
TRBJ2-7,NA,TRBV27,NA,CASSRGESNEQYF,TGTGCCAGCAGTAGGGGGGAGTCTAACGAGCAGTACTTC
TRBJ1-2,few,TRBV19,TRBD1,CASSSRTSGTDNYGYTF,TGTGCCAGTAGTTCTCGAACCTCCGGGACAGACAACTATGGCTACACCTTC
TRBJ2-1,NA,TRBV19,NA,CASSWVAVIYNEQFF,TGTGCCAGTAGTTGGGTAGCGGTTATTTACAATGAGCAGTTCTTC
TRBJ2-2,few,TRBV2,TRBD1,CASSHGTGADGELFF,TGTGCCAGCAGCCACGGGACAGGGGCGGACGGGGAGCTGTTTTTT
TRBJ2-7,NA,TRBV3-1,NA,CASSQELRGPYEQYF,TGTGCCAGCAGCCAAGAGCTGAGGGGCCCCTACGAGCAGTACTTC
TRBJ2-3,many,TRBV7-6,NA,CASSLGGREGFHTDTQYF,TGTGCCAGCAGCTTAGGAGGGCGAGAGGGGTTTCACACAGATACGCAGTATTTT
TRBJ1-1,few,TRBV2,NA,CASSEPALGDTEAFF,TGTGCCAGCAGTGAACCGGCACTGGGGGACACTGAAGCTTTCTTT
TRBJ2-1,NA,TRBV20-1,TRBD2,CSASVGTSGINEQFF,TGCAGTGCTAGTGTCGGGACTAGCGGGATCAATGAGCAGTTCTTC
TRBJ2-2,NA,TRBV29-1,NA,CSVASVKTRTGELFF,TGCAGCGTTGCTTCGGTCAAGACAAGGACCGGGGAGCTGTTTTTT
TRBJ1-1,many,TRBV6-2/TRBV6-3,TRBD1,CASSHSVPGQGGEAFF,TGTGCCAGCAGCCACTCAGTCCCGGGACAGGGAGGTGAAGCTTTCTTT
TRBJ2-1,NA,TRBV7-3,NA,CASSLGGVNEQFF,TGTGCCAGCAGCTTAGGAGGCGTTAATGAGCAGTTCTTC